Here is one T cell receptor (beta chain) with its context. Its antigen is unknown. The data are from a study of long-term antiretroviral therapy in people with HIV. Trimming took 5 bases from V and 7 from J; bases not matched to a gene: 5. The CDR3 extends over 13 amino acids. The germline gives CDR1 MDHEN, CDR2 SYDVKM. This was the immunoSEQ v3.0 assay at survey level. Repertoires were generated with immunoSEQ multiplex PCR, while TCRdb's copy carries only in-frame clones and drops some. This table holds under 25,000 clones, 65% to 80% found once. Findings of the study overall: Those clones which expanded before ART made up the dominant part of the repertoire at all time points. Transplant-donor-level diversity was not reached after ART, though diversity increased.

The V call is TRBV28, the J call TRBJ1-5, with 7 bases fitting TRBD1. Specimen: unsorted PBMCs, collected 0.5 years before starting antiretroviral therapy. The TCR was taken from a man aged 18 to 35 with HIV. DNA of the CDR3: TGTGCCAGCAGTCGTGGACAGGACCAGCCCCAGCATTTT. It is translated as CASSRGQDQPQHF.